A single sample gave rise to the 27 T cell receptor beta chains below, sequenced in a study of blood T cell repertoires in COVID-19. TCRdb's table, derived via immunoSEQ multiplex PCR, lists solely in-frame clones and lacks some. There are approximately 400,000 clones in the sample; roughly 77% occur only once, and approximately 1% lies in the top ten. The sample comprised peripheral blood. The receptor source for this set is a human donor with acute or convalescent COVID-19. The donor label of this sample is uncertain.

The chain recombines TRBV7-9 with TRBJ1-5; a weak D match, TRBD1 (6 bases). Germline lookup yields CDR1 SEHNR and CDR2 FQNEAQ (reference sequence). The CDR3 has 14 residues. V was cut by 5 bases and J by 6 bases, with 14 bases left in between. CDR3 sequence reads: CASSDLGGSQPQHF. The CDR3 DNA is TGTGCCAGCAGCGATTTAGGGGGATCTCAGCCCCAGCATTTT.

The V call is TRBV27, the J call TRBJ1-1, with D perhaps TRBD1 (5 bases). The CDR3 extends over 14 amino acids. Germline CDR1 MNHEY, CDR2 SMNVEV (reference sequence). Trimming took 9 bases from V and 2 from J, leaving 16 bases between them. CDR3 DNA: TGTGCCAGTAAACCTCTCAGGGATAACACTGAAGCTTTCTTT. Protein sequence: CASKPLRDNTEAFF.

The CDR3 loop reads CASSHTGGSSPLHF. As DNA, the CDR3 is TGTGCCAGCAGCCACACAGGGGGAAGCTCACCCCTCCACTTT. This rearrangement joins TRBV4-2 to TRBJ1-6, with 8 positions matching TRBD1. Germline CDR1 and CDR2: LGHNA and YNFKEQ. CDR3 length equals 14 residues. V dropped 3 bases and J dropped 10; count of bases not matched to a gene: 5.

The chain's CDR3 is CASSFRKTAAYSNQPQHF. The CDR3, as DNA: TGCGCCAGCAGCTTTAGAAAGACAGCCGCCTATAGCAATCAGCCCCAGCATTTT. The gene calls are TRBV5-1 and TRBJ1-5; TRBD1 is a possible D gene (5 bases). Germline lookup yields CDR1 SGHRS and CDR2 YFSETQ. The CDR3 totals 18 residues. The V end was cut by 2 bases, the J end by 0 bases, with 18 bases between. The full variable domain, its missing parts supplied by reference TRBV5-1 and TRBJ1-5, is KAGVTQTPRYLIKTRGQQVTLSCSPISGHRSVSWYQQTPGQGLQFLFEYFSETQRNKGNFPGRFSGRQFSNSRSEMNVSTLELGDSALYLCASSFRKTAAYSNQPQHFGDGTRLSIL.

This chain uses TRBV12-3 or TRBV12-4 with TRBJ2-1; perhaps TRBD1 as D (6 bases). Trimming removed 6 bases from V and 6 bases from J, with 6 bases in between. This CDR3 contains 11 residues. CDR3 nucleotide sequence: TGTGCCAGCAGAGGGGGCAATGAGCAGTTCTTC. The encoded protein is CASRGGNEQFF.

Here the CDR3 reads CASSKLLGVKGYTF. The CDR3 region has the DNA TGTGCCAGCAGTAAACTTTTAGGAGTGAAGGGCTACACCTTC. V and J are TRBV28 and TRBJ1-2; unclear D gene. CDR1 and CDR2 from the germline V gene are MDHEN and SYDVKM. CDR3 size: 14 residues. The V gene lost 5 bases and the J gene lost 8 bases, with 18 bases spanning the gap.

This chain joins TRBV7-8 and TRBJ1-2; TRBD1 aligns across 10 bases. There are 15 residues in the CDR3. Trimming cost V 5 bases and J 8 bases; bases outside gene matches: 11. Per germline, CDR1 SGHVS and CDR2 FQNEAQ. The CDR3 spells CASSRDRGLLKGYTF. Written as DNA, the CDR3 is TGTGCCAGCAGCCGGGACAGGGGCCTCCTAAAGGGCTACACCTTC. The full variable domain, completed using reference TRBV7-8 and TRBJ1-2, is GAGVSQSPRYKVAKRGQDVALRCDPISGHVSLFWYQQALGQGPEFLTYFQNEAQLDKSGLPSDRFFAERPEGSVSTLKIQRTQQEDSAVYLCASSRDRGLLKGYTFGSGTRLTVV.

This rearrangement joins TRBV5-1 to TRBJ1-1; D not certain. The CDR3 is 14 residues long. V gave up 8 bases and J gave up 3 bases, with 17 bases separating them. The germline V gene has CDR1 SGHRS and CDR2 YFSETQ. Written as DNA, the CDR3 is TGCGCCAGTTCTCCCGGACTGATGGACACTGAAGCTTTCTTT. This codes for CASSPGLMDTEAFF.

The J gene is TRBJ1-3, the V gene TRBV5-6, with D hard to call. CDR1 and CDR2 (germline): SGHDT, YYEEEE. The V gene lost 0 bases and the J gene lost 2 bases, with 12 bases spanning the gap. The CDR3 is made up of 16 amino acids. The CDR3 nucleotides read TGTGCCAGCAGCTTGGCCCTACTGTCGACTGGAAACACCATATATTTT. Protein: CASSLALLSTGNTIYF. Variable domain in full (rest from reference TRBV5-6 and TRBJ1-3): DAGVTQSPTHLIKTRGQQVTLRCSPKSGHDTVSWYQQALGQGPQFIFQYYEEEERQRGNFPDRFSGHQFPNYSSELNVNALLLGDSALYLCASSLALLSTGNTIYFGEGSWLTVV.

The chain is built from TRBV4-2 and TRBJ1-2, with D possibly being TRBD1 (6 bases). This CDR3 region has 18 residues. Looked up from germline, CDR1 is LGHNA and CDR2 is YNFKEQ. V was shortened by 0 bases and J by 4 bases, with 21 bases between the two germline ends. The CDR3 bases are TGTGCCAGCAGCCAAGATTCGGTTAGGAACAGGGTCGGCTATGGCTACACCTTC. Translating it yields CASSQDSVRNRVGYGYTF.

V is TRBV28 and J is TRBJ2-7; 11 nucleotides match TRBD1. The V gene's germline CDR1 is MDHEN and CDR2 SYDVKM. With V trimmed by 7 bases and J by 5 bases, 10 bases remained unmatched. The CDR3 runs to 15 residues. The CDR3 region is CASTLPDRGLDEQYF. For the CDR3, the DNA is TGTGCCAGCACCCTACCGGACAGGGGGCTCGACGAGCAGTACTTC.

The V gene is TRBV5-1, the J gene TRBJ1-1, with a tentative D call TRBD1 (5 bases). The ends were cut back, 0 bases at V and 13 bases at J, with 16 bases in the middle. The CDR3 has 13 residues. The germline CDR1 and CDR2 sequences are SGHRS and YFSETQ. In nucleotides, the CDR3 is TGCGCCAGCAGCTTGGATAATGGCCTCGGGGGTTTCTTT. It specifies CASSLDNGLGGFF.

This clone was seen a few times. The V call is TRBV28, the J call TRBJ2-1, with D perhaps TRBD2 (6 bases). V lost 7 bases and J 4 bases, leaving 20 bases between the germline ends. Germline-derived CDR1 and CDR2 are MDHEN and SYDVKM. CDR3 length: 16 residues. The CDR3 DNA reads as TGTGCCAGCACCGGGAGTTTGGGATCCCCTTACAATGAGCAGTTCTTC. As protein: CASTGSLGSPYNEQFF. The full variable domain, with the rest looked up from reference TRBV28 and TRBJ2-1, is DVKVTQSSRYLVKRTGEKVFLECVQDMDHENMFWYRQDPGLGLRLIYFSYDVKMKEKGDIPEGYSVSREKKERFSLILESASTNQTSMYLCASTGSLGSPYNEQFFGPGTRLTVL.

The V and J genes are TRBV7-9 and TRBJ2-3, with 9 nucleotides matching TRBD1. The CDR3 extends over 14 amino acids. Germline loops: CDR1 SEHNR, CDR2 FQNEAQ (reference sequence). Trimming cost V 6 bases and J 5 bases; bases outside gene matches: 6. CDR3 in amino acids: CASRSDRGKDTQYF. The CDR3 nucleotides are TGTGCCAGCAGATCAGACAGGGGGAAAGATACGCAGTATTTT.

This chain uses TRBV30 with TRBJ2-1, with D possibly matching TRBD1 (6 bases). This CDR3 is 15 amino acids long. Germline CDR1 is GTSNPN and CDR2 is SVGIG (reference sequence). V lost 5 bases to trimming and J lost 7 bases, with 21 bases between them. The CDR3 coding sequence is TGTGCCTGGGCCACAGGGTCAATGATTGGGAATGAGCAGTTCTTC. It encodes CAWATGSMIGNEQFF. Drawing the rest from reference TRBV30 and TRBJ2-1, the complete variable domain is SQTIHQWPATLVQPVGSPLSLECTVEGTSNPNLYWYRQAAGRGLQLLFYSVGIGQISSEVPQNLSASRPQDRQFILSSKKLLLSDSGFYLCAWATGSMIGNEQFFGPGTRLTVL.

V gene TRBV5-6 combines with J gene TRBJ1-2; the match to TRBD1 covers 7 bases. J was trimmed by 8 bases and V by 6 bases; bases with no gene match: 13. Germline CDR1 SGHDT, CDR2 YYEEEE. This CDR3 is built from 14 residues. CDR3 sequence: CASNPTQGVGGYTF. Here the CDR3 DNA reads TGTGCCAGCAACCCAACCCAGGGGGTCGGGGGCTACACCTTC.

The J gene is TRBJ1-5, the V gene TRBV18; perhaps TRBD1 as D (6 bases). The ends were cut back, 3 bases at V and 5 bases at J, with 14 bases in the middle. This CDR3 is built from 15 residues. Germline V gene sequence: CDR1 KGHSH, CDR2 LQKENI. CDR3 loop: CASSPDWGRDQPQHF. In nucleotides, the CDR3 is TGTGCCAGCTCACCTGATTGGGGGCGGGATCAGCCCCAGCATTTT. The full variable domain, in which reference TRBV18 and TRBJ1-5 provide the parts outside the CDR3, is NAGVMQNPRHLVRRRGQEARLRCSPMKGHSHVYWYRQLPEEGLKFMVYLQKENIIDESGMPKERFSAEFPKEGPSILRIQQVVRGDSAAYFCASSPDWGRDQPQHFGDGTRLSIL.

This rearrangement joins TRBV5-1 to TRBJ1-6; 10 bases align to TRBD1. The trim removed 1 base at V and 8 bases at J, leaving 3 bases unmatched. The CDR3 loop spans 15 amino acids. Germline V gene data show CDR1 as SGHRS and CDR2 as YFSETQ. DNA for the CDR3: TGCGCCAGCAGCTTGTCCGGGACAGGGGATTCACCCCTCCACTTT. This sequence encodes CASSLSGTGDSPLHF. The full variable domain, completed using reference TRBV5-1 and TRBJ1-6, is KAGVTQTPRYLIKTRGQQVTLSCSPISGHRSVSWYQQTPGQGLQFLFEYFSETQRNKGNFPGRFSGRQFSNSRSEMNVSTLELGDSALYLCASSLSGTGDSPLHFGNGTRLTVT.

The V and J genes are TRBV5-1 and TRBJ1-2, with a tentative D call TRBD1 (6 bases). Germline values: CDR1 SGHRS, CDR2 YFSETQ. The CDR3 sequence is 13 residues long. The germline V and J ends were trimmed by 4 bases and 2 bases, with 9 bases remaining between them. This chain's CDR3 is CASSPTGNYGYTF. The DNA of the CDR3 is TGCGCCAGCAGCCCAACAGGGAACTATGGCTACACCTTC.

This chain connects TRBV6-8 to TRBJ1-3, with a possible D match to TRBD1 (6 bases). The CDR3 spans 20 residues. V lost 3 bases and J 1 base, leaving 25 bases between the germline ends. Looked up from germline, CDR1 is MNHGY and CDR2 is SAAAGT. The CDR3 is CASSYSPGQTMGRSGNTIYF. The CDR3, as DNA: TGTGCCAGCAGTTATTCCCCCGGACAGACGATGGGAAGATCTGGAAACACCATATATTTT.

The V call is TRBV28, the J call TRBJ2-7, with D maybe TRBD1 (6 bases). In germline, CDR1 is MDHEN, CDR2 SYDVKM. The CDR3 is 14 residues long. V shed 6 bases and J shed 2 bases, with 14 bases lying between them. In nucleotides, the CDR3 is TGTGCCAGCAGAGGGACACGAGTCACCTACGAGCAGTACTTC. Encoded protein: CASRGTRVTYEQYF. Filled out from reference TRBV28 and TRBJ2-7, the complete variable domain reads DVKVTQSSRYLVKRTGEKVFLECVQDMDHENMFWYRQDPGLGLRLIYFSYDVKMKEKGDIPEGYSVSREKKERFSLILESASTNQTSMYLCASRGTRVTYEQYFGPGTRLTVT.

The chain recombines TRBV6-4 with TRBJ2-3; 8 bases are shared with TRBD2. The V gene end was trimmed by 2 bases and the J gene end by 5 bases; junction bases not matched to a gene: 6. CDR3 length: 15 residues. Germline lookup yields CDR1 MRHNA and CDR2 SNTAGT. The CDR3 loop is CASSDRSGAGDTQYF. Here the CDR3 DNA reads TGTGCCAGCAGTGACCGTAGCGGGGCCGGAGATACGCAGTATTTT.

The genes are TRBV7-7 and TRBJ2-1, with D uncertain. CDR1 is SSHAT and CDR2 is FNYEAQ in the germline V gene (reference sequence). Trimming stripped 3 bases from V and 3 bases from J, with 9 bases between. The CDR3 contains 14 residues. CDR3 sequence reads: CASSLNTVYNEQFF. The DNA of the CDR3 is TGTGCCAGCAGCTTGAACACCGTCTACAATGAGCAGTTCTTC.

The rearrangement links TRBV5-6 to TRBJ2-1; 9 nucleotides agree with TRBD1. The length of the CDR3 is 15 residues. CDR1 is SGHDT and CDR2 is YYEEEE in the germline V gene. The J segment lost 15 bases and the V segment lost 2 bases, leaving 15 bases of the junction unmatched. The CDR3: CASSLESGTGRDLFF. The CDR3 coding sequence is TGTGCCAGCAGCTTAGAATCCGGGACAGGGAGGGATCTGTTCTTC.

The chain links TRBV7-9 to TRBJ2-2; 8 nucleotides agree with TRBD2. V shed 3 bases, J shed 7 bases, and the junction held 7 bases outside the gene matches. Germline values: CDR1 SEHNR, CDR2 FQNEAQ (reference sequence). The CDR3 is made up of 15 amino acids. The CDR3 DNA reads as TGTGCCAGCAGCTTGGGACTAGAAGTTAGCGGGGAGCTGTTTTTT. It encodes CASSLGLEVSGELFF.

The rearrangement joins TRBV19 to TRBJ1-5, with D tentatively TRBD1 (6 bases). V lost 7 bases and J 2 bases, leaving 15 bases between the germline ends. The CDR3 is 15 residues long. Germline CDR1 reads LNHDA; CDR2 reads SQIVND (reference sequence). The CDR3 DNA reads TGTGCCAGTAATATCGGGAAGGGGGGCAATCAGCCCCAGCATTTT. Its protein product is CASNIGKGGNQPQHF.

This rearrangement joins TRBV5-4 to TRBJ2-3; 11 bases line up with TRBD2. With V trimmed by 0 bases and J by 2 bases, 8 bases remained unmatched. The CDR3 is 18 residues long. The V gene's germline CDR1 is SGHNT and CDR2 YYREEE (reference sequence). The CDR3 bases are TGTGCCAGCAGCTTGGGCCTACTAGCGGGAGACCCCACAGATACGCAGTATTTT. Amino acid sequence: CASSLGLLAGDPTDTQYF.